One T cell receptor beta chain is described in this entry. The data are from a study of blood T cell repertoires in COVID-19. Study overall: Acute-phase and convalescent COVID-19 samples originated in the United States, Italy and Spain.

Germline lookup yields CDR1 LGHNA and CDR2 YNFKEQ. The CDR3 length is 16 residues. V trimming: 0 bases; J trimming: 7 bases; junction bases outside the gene matches: 5. As originally analysed: Reference gene primer amplification gave estimated nucleated cell counts. Sequenced by immunoSEQ multiplex PCR; TCRdb stores in-frame clones only, minus some. V and J calls and clone size come straight from that table; D and trimming were deduced from the DNA. The sample contains hundreds of thousands of clones, roughly 87% of which appear only once. Seattle participants joined during active infection and were tracked over time.

The sequenced sample was peripheral blood. This sequence joins TRBV4-2 and TRBJ2-3; TRBD2 matches 12 bases. This TCR came from a man between 18 and 29 years old with COVID-19, enrolled during active disease. The CDR3 spells CASSQDGLAGWYTQYF. CDR3 in DNA: TGTGCCAGCAGCCAAGATGGACTAGCGGGGTGGTATACGCAGTATTTT.